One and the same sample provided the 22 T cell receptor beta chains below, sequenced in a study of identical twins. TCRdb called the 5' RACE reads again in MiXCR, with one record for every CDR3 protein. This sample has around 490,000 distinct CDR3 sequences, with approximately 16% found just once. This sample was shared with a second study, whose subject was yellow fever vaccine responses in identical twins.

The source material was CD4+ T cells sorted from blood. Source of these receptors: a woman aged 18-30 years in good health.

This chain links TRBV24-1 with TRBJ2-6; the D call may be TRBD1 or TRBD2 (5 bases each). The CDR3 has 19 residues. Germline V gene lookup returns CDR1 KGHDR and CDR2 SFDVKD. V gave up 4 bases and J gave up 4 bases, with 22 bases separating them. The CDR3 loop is CATSDAVLRPEGGANVLTF. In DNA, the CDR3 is TGTGCCACCAGTGACGCAGTCCTTAGACCTGAGGGGGGGGCCAACGTCCTGACTTTC.

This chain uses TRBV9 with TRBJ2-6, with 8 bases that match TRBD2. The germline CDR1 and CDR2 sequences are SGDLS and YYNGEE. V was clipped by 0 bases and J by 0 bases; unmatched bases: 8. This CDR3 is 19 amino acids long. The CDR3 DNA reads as TGTGCCAGCAGCGTAGGGGTAGTAGCGGGAAACTCTGGGGCCAACGTCCTGACTTTC. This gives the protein CASSVGVVAGNSGANVLTF.

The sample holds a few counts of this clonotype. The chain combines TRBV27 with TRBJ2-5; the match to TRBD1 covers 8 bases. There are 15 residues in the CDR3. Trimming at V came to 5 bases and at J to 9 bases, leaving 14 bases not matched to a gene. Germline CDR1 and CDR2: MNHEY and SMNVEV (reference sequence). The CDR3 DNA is TGTGCCAGCAGTGGGCGGACAGGGTCATTTGTGGCCCAGTACTTC. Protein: CASSGRTGSFVAQYF.

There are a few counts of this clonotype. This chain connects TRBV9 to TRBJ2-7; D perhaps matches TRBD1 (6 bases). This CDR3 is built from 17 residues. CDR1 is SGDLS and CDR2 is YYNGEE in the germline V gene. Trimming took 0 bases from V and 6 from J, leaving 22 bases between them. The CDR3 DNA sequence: TGTGCCAGCAGCGTAGGGATCAGACAGGCCGTTTTGTCCGAGCAGTACGTC. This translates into CASSVGIRQAVLSEQYV.

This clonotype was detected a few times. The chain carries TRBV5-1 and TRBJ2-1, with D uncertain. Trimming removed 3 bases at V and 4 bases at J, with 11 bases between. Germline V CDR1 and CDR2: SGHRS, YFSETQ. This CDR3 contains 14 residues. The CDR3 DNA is TGCGCCAGCAGCTCGTCTTATGGGTACAATGAGCAGTTCTTC. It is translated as CASSSSYGYNEQFF.

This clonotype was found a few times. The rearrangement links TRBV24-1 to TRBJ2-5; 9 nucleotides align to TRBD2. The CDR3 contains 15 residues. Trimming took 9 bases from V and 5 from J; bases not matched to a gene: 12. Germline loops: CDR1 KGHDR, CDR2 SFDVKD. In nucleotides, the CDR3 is TGTGCCACCTCGGGGGCGGGAGGGAGCTGGGAGACCCAGTACTTC. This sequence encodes CATSGAGGSWETQYF.

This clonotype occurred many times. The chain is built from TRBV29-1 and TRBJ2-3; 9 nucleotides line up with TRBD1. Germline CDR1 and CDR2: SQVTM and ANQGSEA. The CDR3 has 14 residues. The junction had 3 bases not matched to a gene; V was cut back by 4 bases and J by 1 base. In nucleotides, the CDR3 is TGCAGCGTTGTCGGGGACAGGGGCACAGATACGCAGTATTTT. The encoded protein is CSVVGDRGTDTQYF.

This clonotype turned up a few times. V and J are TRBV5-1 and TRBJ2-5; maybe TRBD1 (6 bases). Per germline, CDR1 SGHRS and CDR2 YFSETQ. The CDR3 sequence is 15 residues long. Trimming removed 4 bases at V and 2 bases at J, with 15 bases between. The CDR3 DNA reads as TGCGCCAGCAGCGCGCCACAGGGATCGCAAGAGACCCAGTACTTC. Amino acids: CASSAPQGSQETQYF.

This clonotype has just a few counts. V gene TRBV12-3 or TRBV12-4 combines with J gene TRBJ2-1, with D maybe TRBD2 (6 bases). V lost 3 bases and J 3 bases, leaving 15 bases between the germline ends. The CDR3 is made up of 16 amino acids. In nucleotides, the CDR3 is TGTGCCAGCAGTTTCACGGGAGCGGGTGGCTACAATGAGCAGTTCTTC. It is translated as CASSFTGAGGYNEQFF.

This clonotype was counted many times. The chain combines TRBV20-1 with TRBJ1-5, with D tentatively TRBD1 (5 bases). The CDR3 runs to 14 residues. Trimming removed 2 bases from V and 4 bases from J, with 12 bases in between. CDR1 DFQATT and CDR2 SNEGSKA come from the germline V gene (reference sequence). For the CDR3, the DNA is TGCAGTGCTAGATGGGGTTCAGGGAATCAGCCCCAGCATTTT. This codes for CSARWGSGNQPQHF.

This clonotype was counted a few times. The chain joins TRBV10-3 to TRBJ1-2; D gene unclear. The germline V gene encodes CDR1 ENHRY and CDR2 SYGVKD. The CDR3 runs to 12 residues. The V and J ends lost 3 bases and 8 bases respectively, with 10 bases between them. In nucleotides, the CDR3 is TGTGCCATCAGTGACGGCTTACCGGGCTACACCTTC. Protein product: CAISDGLPGYTF.

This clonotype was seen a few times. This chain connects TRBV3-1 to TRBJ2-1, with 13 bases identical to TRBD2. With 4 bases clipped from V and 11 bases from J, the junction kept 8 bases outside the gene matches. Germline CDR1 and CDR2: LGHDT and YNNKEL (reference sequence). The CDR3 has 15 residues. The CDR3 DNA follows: TGTGCCAGCAGCCCCACTAGCGGGGGGGCCGGGAAGCAGTTCTTC. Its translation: CASSPTSGGAGKQFF.

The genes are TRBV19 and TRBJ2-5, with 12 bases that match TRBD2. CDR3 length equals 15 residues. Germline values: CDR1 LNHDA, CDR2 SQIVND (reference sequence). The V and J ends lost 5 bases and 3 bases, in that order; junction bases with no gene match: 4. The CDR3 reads CASSARTSGKETQYF. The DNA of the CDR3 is TGTGCCAGTAGTGCCAGGACTAGCGGGAAAGAGACCCAGTACTTC.

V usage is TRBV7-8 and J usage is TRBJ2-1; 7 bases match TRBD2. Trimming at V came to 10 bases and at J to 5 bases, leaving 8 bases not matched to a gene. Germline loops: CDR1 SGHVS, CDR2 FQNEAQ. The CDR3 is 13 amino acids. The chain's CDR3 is CAILSGTHNEQFF. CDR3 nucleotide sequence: TGTGCCATCTTGAGCGGGACCCACAATGAGCAGTTCTTC. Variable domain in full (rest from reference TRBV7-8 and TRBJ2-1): GAGVSQSPRYKVAKRGQDVALRCDPISGHVSLFWYQQALGQGPEFLTYFQNEAQLDKSGLPSDRFFAERPEGSVSTLKIQRTQQEDSAVYLCAILSGTHNEQFFGPGTRLTVL.

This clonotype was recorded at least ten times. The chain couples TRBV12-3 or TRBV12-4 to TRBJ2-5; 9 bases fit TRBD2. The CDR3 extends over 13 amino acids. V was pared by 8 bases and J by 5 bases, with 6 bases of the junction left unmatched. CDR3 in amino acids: CASRPAGGETQYF. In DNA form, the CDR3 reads TGTGCCAGCCGACCGGCGGGAGGGGAGACCCAGTACTTC.

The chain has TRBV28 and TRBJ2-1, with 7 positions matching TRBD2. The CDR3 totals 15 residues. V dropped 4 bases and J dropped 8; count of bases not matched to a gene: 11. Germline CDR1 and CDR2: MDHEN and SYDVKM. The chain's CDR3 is CASSSSSSGKYEQFF. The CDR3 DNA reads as TGTGCCAGCAGTTCTTCTTCTAGCGGTAAATATGAGCAGTTCTTC. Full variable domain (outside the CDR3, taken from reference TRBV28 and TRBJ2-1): DVKVTQSSRYLVKRTGEKVFLECVQDMDHENMFWYRQDPGLGLRLIYFSYDVKMKEKGDIPEGYSVSREKKERFSLILESASTNQTSMYLCASSSSSSGKYEQFFGPGTRLTVL.

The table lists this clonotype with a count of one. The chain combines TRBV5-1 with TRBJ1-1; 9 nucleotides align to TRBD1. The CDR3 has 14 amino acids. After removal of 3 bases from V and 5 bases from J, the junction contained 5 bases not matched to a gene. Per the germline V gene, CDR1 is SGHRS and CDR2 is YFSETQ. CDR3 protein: CASSSGTGKTEAFF. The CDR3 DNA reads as TGCGCCAGCAGCTCCGGGACAGGGAAGACTGAAGCTTTCTTT.

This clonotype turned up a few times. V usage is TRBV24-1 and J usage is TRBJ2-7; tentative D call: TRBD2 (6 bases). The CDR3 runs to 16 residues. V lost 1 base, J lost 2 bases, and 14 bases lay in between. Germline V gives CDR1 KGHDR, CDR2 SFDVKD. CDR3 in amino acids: CATSDFDGRGTYEQYF. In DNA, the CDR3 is TGTGCCACCAGTGATTTTGACGGGAGAGGTACCTACGAGCAGTACTTC.

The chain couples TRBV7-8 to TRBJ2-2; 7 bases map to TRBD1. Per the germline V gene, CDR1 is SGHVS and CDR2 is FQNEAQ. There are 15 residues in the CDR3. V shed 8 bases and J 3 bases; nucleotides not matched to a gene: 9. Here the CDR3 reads CASSRGQLYTGELFF. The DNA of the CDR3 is TGTGCCAGCTCTAGGGGGCAGTTGTACACCGGGGAGCTGTTTTTT.

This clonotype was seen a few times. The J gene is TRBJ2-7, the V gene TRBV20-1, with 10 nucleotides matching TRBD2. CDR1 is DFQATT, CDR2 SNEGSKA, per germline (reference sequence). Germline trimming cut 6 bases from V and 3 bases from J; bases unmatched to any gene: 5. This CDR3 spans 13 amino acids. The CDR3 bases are TGCAGTGCCAAAGTAGCGGGGGGCTACGAGCAGTACGTC. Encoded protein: CSAKVAGGYEQYV.

The CDR3 reads CAISEGTVSNQPQHF. The CDR3 DNA reads TGTGCCATCAGTGAGGGAACAGTTAGCAATCAGCCCCAGCATTTT. The rearrangement uses TRBV10-3 and TRBJ1-5, with D uncertain. Trimming left V 2 bases short and J 0 bases short, with 8 bases between. CDR1 and CDR2 from the germline V gene are ENHRY and SYGVKD. This CDR3 has 15 residues.

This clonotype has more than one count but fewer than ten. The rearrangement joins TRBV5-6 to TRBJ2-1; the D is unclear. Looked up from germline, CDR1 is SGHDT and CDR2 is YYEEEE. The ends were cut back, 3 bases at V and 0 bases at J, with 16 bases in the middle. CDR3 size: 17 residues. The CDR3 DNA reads TGTGCCAGCAGCTCGCCGGGCACCTTGCGCTCCTACAATGAGCAGTTCTTC. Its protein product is CASSSPGTLRSYNEQFF.